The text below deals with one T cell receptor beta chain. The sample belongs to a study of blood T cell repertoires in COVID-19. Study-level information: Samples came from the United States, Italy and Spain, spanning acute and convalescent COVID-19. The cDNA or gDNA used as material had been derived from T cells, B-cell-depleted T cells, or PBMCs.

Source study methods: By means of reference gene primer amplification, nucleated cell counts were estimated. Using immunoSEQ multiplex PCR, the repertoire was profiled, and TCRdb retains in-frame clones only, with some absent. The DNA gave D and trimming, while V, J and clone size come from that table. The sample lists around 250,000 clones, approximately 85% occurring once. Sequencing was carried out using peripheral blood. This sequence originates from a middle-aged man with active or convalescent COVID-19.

CDR3 nucleotide sequence: TGTGCCAGCAGCCCTTCGTTGCGGGAGGGCCCCTACGAGCAGTACTTC. This sequence encodes CASSPSLREGPYEQYF. The chain uses TRBV7-8 and TRBJ2-7, with 9 bases aligning to TRBD2. This CDR3 spans 16 amino acids. The V gene end was trimmed by 5 bases and the J gene end by 2 bases; junction bases not matched to a gene: 10. CDR1 is SGHVS, CDR2 FQNEAQ, per germline.